This T cell receptor (beta chain) was sequenced for a study of cytomegalovirus exposure and HLA in healthy donors. In the study overall: A prior study identified 117 million unique TCR beta sequences from 200 million or so T cells. Overall study findings and caveats: It was reported that TCR beta sequences correctly inferred the HLA-A and HLA-B alleles for most subjects. HLA allele associations emerged for under 20,000 TCR beta sequences in a later analysis, at 0.05 false discovery rate. Productive status was seen about 90% or about 30% of the time for most TCR beta V segments in an earlier analysis.

Germline values: CDR1 SNHLY, CDR2 FYNNEI. The CDR3 contains 12 residues. V was shortened by 2 bases and J by 3 bases, with 4 bases between the two germline ends. PCR involved 60 Vbeta and 13 Jbeta primers. Using immunoSEQ multiplex PCR, the repertoire was profiled, and TCRdb retains in-frame clones only, with some absent. The table records roughly 200,000 clones, 75% to 90% of them present only once. About this clone itself: As yet, its antigen is unknown.

The sample consisted of PBMCs. The clonotype originates from a woman in her thirties in good health and CMV-seronegative. J is TRBJ2-5 and V is TRBV2; no reliable D call. CDR3 loop: CASSEREETQYF. As DNA, the CDR3 is TGTGCCAGCAGTGAACGGGAAGAGACCCAGTACTTC.